The 7 T cell receptor beta chains given below trace back to one sample, sequenced in a study of blood T cell repertoires in COVID-19. The data were produced by immunoSEQ multiplex PCR, yet TCRdb's version contains in-frame clones alone and is incomplete. Among about 170,000 clones, roughly 85% were seen once, and the ten largest hold roughly 2%. Sequenced sample: peripheral blood. These receptors were taken from a woman of 80 years or more with acute or convalescent COVID-19.

The chain recombines TRBV19 with TRBJ1-5, with TRBD1 matching 10 bases. V gave up 6 bases and J gave up 5 bases; unmatched junction bases: 7. Germline loops: CDR1 LNHDA, CDR2 SQIVND (reference sequence). This CDR3 is 15 amino acids long. In DNA, the CDR3 is TGTGCCAGTAGCCCGGGACAGGGGACTCATCAGCCCCAGCATTTT. It translates to CASSPGQGTHQPQHF.

CDR3 sequence (DNA): TGTGCCAGCAGCTCCGGCGGGCAGGGGGGTGCTGAAGCTTTCTTT. It specifies CASSSGGQGGAEAFF. The genes are TRBV5-6 and TRBJ1-1, with 7 bases lining up with TRBD1. There are 15 residues in the CDR3. Germline V gene lookup returns CDR1 SGHDT and CDR2 YYEEEE. J gave up 6 bases and V 3 bases, and 11 bases lay outside the gene matches.

The chain employs TRBV6-6 and TRBJ1-5; 9 nucleotides match TRBD1. V dropped 5 bases and J dropped 5; count of bases not matched to a gene: 10. The germline V gene encodes CDR1 MNHNY and CDR2 SVGAGI (reference sequence). There are 16 residues in the CDR3. The DNA of the CDR3 is TGTGCCAGCAGTCCTGGGACAGGGAAGGTAGATCAGCCCCAGCATTTT. Its translation is CASSPGTGKVDQPQHF.

The genes are TRBV6-5 and TRBJ1-2; 9 bases match TRBD1. The trim removed 5 bases at V and 5 bases at J, leaving 6 bases unmatched. Germline loops: CDR1 MNHEY, CDR2 SVGAGI. This CDR3 has 14 amino acids. The CDR3 sequence is CASSRQGVGYGYTF. The CDR3 nucleotides read TGTGCCAGCAGTAGACAGGGGGTCGGGTATGGCTACACCTTC.

The rearrangement joins TRBV14 to TRBJ2-3, with TRBD2 as a possible D gene (6 bases). Trimming pared 2 bases from V and 1 base from J, leaving 16 bases between. CDR3 length: 17 residues. Germline-derived CDR1 and CDR2 are SGHDN and FVKESK. CDR3 nucleotides: TGTGCCAGCAGCCAAATGCGCTTCGGGGGAGGCACAGATACGCAGTATTTT. As protein: CASSQMRFGGGTDTQYF.

This chain uses TRBV2 with TRBJ2-2; D is possibly TRBD1 (6 bases). The CDR3 covers 14 residues. The ends were cut back, 7 bases at V and 13 bases at J, with 22 bases in the middle. Germline V gene sequence: CDR1 SNHLY, CDR2 FYNNEI. In DNA, the CDR3 is TGTGCCAGCAATGTTCAAGGGGACAACCGGGTGCTGTTTTTT. This gives the protein CASNVQGDNRVLFF.

This rearrangement joins TRBV20-1 to TRBJ1-4; TRBD1 might be the D (5 bases). The ends were cut back, 3 bases at V and 4 bases at J, with 15 bases in the middle. Germline V gene lookup returns CDR1 DFQATT and CDR2 SNEGSKA (reference sequence). CDR3 length: 15 residues. This chain's CDR3 is CSASPFRVHNEKLFF. Here the CDR3 DNA reads TGCAGTGCTAGTCCCTTCAGGGTCCATAATGAAAAACTGTTTTTT.